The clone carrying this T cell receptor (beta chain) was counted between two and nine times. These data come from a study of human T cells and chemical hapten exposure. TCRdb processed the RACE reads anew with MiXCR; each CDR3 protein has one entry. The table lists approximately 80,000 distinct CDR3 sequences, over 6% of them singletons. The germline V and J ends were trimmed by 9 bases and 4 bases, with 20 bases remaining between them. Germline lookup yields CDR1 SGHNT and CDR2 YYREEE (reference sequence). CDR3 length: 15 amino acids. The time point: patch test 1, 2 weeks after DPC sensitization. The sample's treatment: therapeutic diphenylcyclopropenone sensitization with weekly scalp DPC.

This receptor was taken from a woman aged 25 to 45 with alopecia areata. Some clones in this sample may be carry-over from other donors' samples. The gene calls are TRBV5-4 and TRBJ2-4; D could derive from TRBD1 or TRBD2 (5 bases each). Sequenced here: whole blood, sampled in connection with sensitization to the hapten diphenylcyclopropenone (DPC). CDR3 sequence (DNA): TGTGCCATGACCCAGGGACCACTCCAGAAAAACATTCAGTACTTC. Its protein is CAMTQGPLQKNIQYF.